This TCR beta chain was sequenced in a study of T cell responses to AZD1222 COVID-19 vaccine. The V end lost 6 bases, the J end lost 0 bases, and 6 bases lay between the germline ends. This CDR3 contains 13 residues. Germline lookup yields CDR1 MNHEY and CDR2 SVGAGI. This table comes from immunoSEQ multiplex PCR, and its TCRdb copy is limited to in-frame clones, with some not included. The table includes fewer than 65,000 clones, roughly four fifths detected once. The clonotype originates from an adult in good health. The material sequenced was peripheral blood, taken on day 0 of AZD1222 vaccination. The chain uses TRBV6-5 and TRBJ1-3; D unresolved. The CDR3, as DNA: TGTGCCAGCAGACAGAGCTCTGGAAACACCATATATTTT. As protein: CASRQSSGNTIYF.